The present T cell receptor (beta chain) was sequenced within a study of graft-versus-host responses after intestinal transplantation. Points from the study as a whole: GvH clones detected in recipient marrow included some appearing first in ileum or blood.

The repertoire was sequenced with immunoSEQ multiplex PCR; TCRdb's copy has only in-frame clones and lacks some. The data hold around 120,000 clones, with roughly nine tenths observed a single time. Germline V gene sequence: CDR1 SGHDT, CDR2 YYEEEE. There are 12 residues in the CDR3. Trimming cost V 1 base and J 4 bases, with 6 bases left between them. Comments on this clone: Its antigen is not identified.

The sequencing used unstimulated CD4+ T cells sorted from spleen or lymph node cells, collected before intestinal transplant. The receptor comes from a human donor who received an intestinal transplant. The V call is TRBV5-6, the J call TRBJ2-7, with D perhaps TRBD1 (5 bases). In DNA form, the CDR3 reads TGTGCCAGCAGCTTGACAGGTTACGAGCAGTACTTC. Protein product: CASSLTGYEQYF.